This T cell receptor beta chain was sequenced in a study of T cell changes during pregnancy in multiple sclerosis. Sequencing was performed with immunoSEQ multiplex PCR; in TCRdb, only in-frame clones are kept and a portion is missing. This table has some 80,000 clones, 90% to 95% appearing once. Here the sequenced sample was peripheral blood, taken in the second trimester of pregnancy. The receptor was isolated from a female donor with multiple sclerosis, enrolled in a pregnancy study.

The DNA of the CDR3 is TGTGCCAGCACCTTGAGAGGACTAGCGGGGGACAATGAGCAGTTCTTC. Encoded protein: CASTLRGLAGDNEQFF. The J gene is TRBJ2-1, the V gene TRBV2, with 13 bases identical to TRBD2. V dropped 7 bases and J dropped 5; count of bases not matched to a gene: 8. Germline CDR1 is SNHLY and CDR2 is FYNNEI. The CDR3 sequence is 16 residues long.